One sample yielded the 24 T cell receptor beta chains listed below, sequenced in a study of cytomegalovirus exposure and HLA in healthy donors. PCR was performed using 60 Vbeta and 13 Jbeta primers. Data came from immunoSEQ multiplex PCR; TCRdb stores just in-frame clones and leaves some out. The sample has 75,000 to 95,000 clones, just under 80% seen once; the top ten hold about 4.2%. The sequencing sample was made of PBMCs. The receptors shown here come from a male donor in good health and CMV-seropositive.

This clone was observed a handful of times. The V gene is TRBV19, the J gene TRBJ2-1, with 8 positions matching TRBD1. The length of the CDR3 is 13 residues. Germline V gene data show CDR1 as LNHDA and CDR2 as SQIVND (reference sequence). The V and J ends lost 4 bases and 6 bases, in that order; junction bases with no gene match: 2. The CDR3 nucleotides are TGTGCCAGTAGTACCAGGGGGCCCAATGAGCAGTTCTTC. This encodes CASSTRGPNEQFF.

This clone showed up just once. The CDR3 DNA is TGTGCCAGCAGATCGGGGGGAAGCTCCTACAATGAGCAGTTCTTC. It codes for CASRSGGSSYNEQFF. The V call is TRBV28, the J call TRBJ2-1; 7 positions match TRBD2. Trimming at V came to 6 bases and at J to 0 bases, leaving 5 bases not matched to a gene. CDR3 length: 15 residues. Germline CDR1 is MDHEN and CDR2 is SYDVKM. Complete variable domain (other parts from reference TRBV28 and TRBJ2-1): DVKVTQSSRYLVKRTGEKVFLECVQDMDHENMFWYRQDPGLGLRLIYFSYDVKMKEKGDIPEGYSVSREKKERFSLILESASTNQTSMYLCASRSGGSSYNEQFFGPGTRLTVL.

V and J are TRBV27 and TRBJ1-2, with TRBD1 matching over 7 bases. Looked up from germline, CDR1 is MNHEY and CDR2 is SMNVEV (reference sequence). V shed 6 bases, J shed 6 bases, and the junction held 7 bases outside the gene matches. The CDR3 is 13 amino acids. The CDR3 sequence: CASSQTGNHGYTF. The DNA of the CDR3 is TGTGCCAGCAGCCAGACAGGGAATCATGGCTACACCTTC.

The chain is built from TRBV28 and TRBJ1-2; the D gene is possibly TRBD1 (6 bases). The CDR3 totals 17 residues. V was cut by 2 bases and J by 5 bases, with 21 bases left in between. Germline values: CDR1 MDHEN, CDR2 SYDVKM. The CDR3 reads CASSLRLTDSLGYGYTF. As DNA, the CDR3 is TGTGCCAGCAGTTTAAGGCTCACGGACAGCCTAGGATATGGCTACACCTTC.

V and J are TRBV2 and TRBJ1-5; TRBD1 matches at 9 bases. The CDR3 totals 14 residues. The ends lost 10 bases at V and 4 bases at J; junction bases unmatched: 8. The germline CDR1 and CDR2 sequences are SNHLY and FYNNEI. This CDR3 reads CAITDRGGNQPQHF. The DNA for the CDR3 is TGTGCCATCACGGACAGGGGAGGAAATCAGCCCCAGCATTTT.

V and J are TRBV4-1 and TRBJ1-5; TRBD1 matches at 8 bases. The J segment lost 4 bases and the V segment lost 1 base, leaving 6 bases of the junction unmatched. Germline lookup yields CDR1 MGHRA and CDR2 YSYEKL. CDR3 length: 16 residues. CDR3 in amino acids: CASSQGQGKRNQPQHF. CDR3 sequence (DNA): TGCGCCAGCAGCCAAGGACAGGGGAAAAGAAATCAGCCCCAGCATTTT.

Comments on this clone: Its ends do not fully match the called genes, so a read error is possible. CDR3 DNA sequence: TGTGCCAGCGGAACCCGGGACAGGGATGACTTC. Translated: CASGTRDRDDF. V usage is TRBV28 and J usage is TRBJ2-7; TRBD1 agrees at 9 bases. The CDR3 has 11 amino acids. The germline V gene has CDR1 MDHEN and CDR2 SYDVKM.

This clone was seen once. The CDR3 protein is CASSIRGQGNQPQHF. CDR3 sequence (DNA): TGTGCCAGCAGCATTAGGGGGCAGGGCAATCAGCCCCAGCATTTT. V usage is TRBV7-8 and J usage is TRBJ1-5; 7 bases are shared with TRBD1. Per the germline V gene, CDR1 is SGHVS and CDR2 is FQNEAQ. This CDR3 is built from 15 residues. V lost 5 bases and J lost 2; bases outside the gene matches: 6. Full variable domain (missing parts from reference TRBV7-8 and TRBJ1-5): GAGVSQSPRYKVAKRGQDVALRCDPISGHVSLFWYQQALGQGPEFLTYFQNEAQLDKSGLPSDRFFAERPEGSVSTLKIQRTQQEDSAVYLCASSIRGQGNQPQHFGDGTRLSIL.

The rearrangement uses TRBV5-4 and TRBJ2-1; 10 nucleotides agree with TRBD2. CDR3 length: 17 amino acids. Germline CDR1 is SGHNT and CDR2 is YYREEE (reference sequence). V lost 2 bases to trimming and J lost 6 bases; unmatched junction nucleotides: 11. CDR3 in amino acids: CASSFHLSGRAGNEQFF. The CDR3, as DNA: TGTGCCAGCAGCTTTCACCTCAGCGGGAGGGCCGGCAATGAGCAGTTCTTC.

The chain has TRBV27 and TRBJ1-2; D not resolved. Germline V CDR1 and CDR2: MNHEY, SMNVEV (reference sequence). Trimming pared 5 bases from V and 4 bases from J, leaving 14 bases between. This CDR3 region has 14 residues. The CDR3 DNA reads TGTGCCAGCAGTCTCGGGGATCCTTCCTATGGCTACACCTTC. This codes for CASSLGDPSYGYTF.

The chain carries TRBV6-1 and TRBJ2-3; 7 bases agree with TRBD1. V lost 2 bases, J lost 2 bases, and 7 bases stayed unmatched. Germline V gene lookup returns CDR1 MNHNS and CDR2 SASEGT. The CDR3 has 16 amino acids. The CDR3 DNA reads as TGTGCCAGCAGTGAATACAGGGGTGAAAACACAGATACGCAGTATTTT. It yields the protein CASSEYRGENTDTQYF.

This clone turned up a few times. In nucleotides, the CDR3 is TGTGCCAGCAGTGAGCGGGATGGTGACACCGGGGAGCTGTTTTTT. It yields the protein CASSERDGDTGELFF. The chain combines TRBV6-4 with TRBJ2-2; tentatively, D is TRBD2 (6 bases). Germline CDR1 and CDR2: MRHNA and SNTAGT. Trimming cost V 3 bases and J 3 bases, with 11 bases left between them. The CDR3 is 15 residues long.

This sequence joins TRBV5-1 and TRBJ2-3; 11 bases line up with TRBD2. Germline CDR1 reads SGHRS; CDR2 reads YFSETQ. Trimming at V came to 4 bases and at J to 3 bases, leaving 7 bases not matched to a gene. The CDR3 consists of 16 residues. The CDR3: CASSPLLAGVTDTQYF. The CDR3 region has the DNA TGCGCCAGCAGCCCTCTACTAGCGGGAGTGACAGATACGCAGTATTTT.

The V gene is TRBV19, the J gene TRBJ2-7; a possible D gene is TRBD2 (5 bases). Germline values: CDR1 LNHDA, CDR2 SQIVND (reference sequence). The CDR3 consists of 14 residues. The ends were cut back, 2 bases at V and 7 bases at J, with 15 bases in the middle. In DNA form, the CDR3 reads TGTGCCAGTAGTATAAAAGGGAAATCGGGAGAGCAGTACTTC. Protein product: CASSIKGKSGEQYF.

The gene calls are TRBV6-1 and TRBJ2-1; 9 nucleotides match TRBD2. The CDR3 totals 16 residues. J gave up 2 bases and V 1 base, and 3 bases lay outside the gene matches. Germline CDR1 is MNHNS and CDR2 is SASEGT. CDR3 loop: CASSEDERGAYNEQFF. Here the CDR3 DNA reads TGTGCCAGCAGTGAAGACGAGCGGGGGGCCTACAATGAGCAGTTCTTC.

V is TRBV19 and J is TRBJ2-5; 10 bases line up with TRBD1. Germline-derived CDR1 and CDR2 are LNHDA and SQIVND (reference sequence). The CDR3 loop spans 15 amino acids. The V segment lost 5 bases and the J segment 4 bases; nucleotides outside the gene matches: 7. The CDR3 sequence: CASSPGQGIRETQYF. In DNA form, the CDR3 reads TGTGCCAGTAGTCCGGGACAGGGGATCCGAGAGACCCAGTACTTC.

The V and J genes are TRBV19 and TRBJ2-7, with D possibly being TRBD1 (6 bases). The germline CDR1 and CDR2 sequences are LNHDA and SQIVND (reference sequence). The CDR3 is made up of 14 amino acids. V lost 5 bases and J 4 bases, leaving 15 bases between the germline ends. The CDR3 DNA follows: TGTGCCAGTAGTCCAGGGGCCCTCGGGTACGAGCAGTACTTC. It is translated as CASSPGALGYEQYF.

The chain employs TRBV7-2 and TRBJ2-3; 7 bases map to TRBD1. V lost 0 bases to trimming and J lost 0 bases; unmatched junction nucleotides: 3. The length of the CDR3 is 16 residues. CDR1 and CDR2 (germline): SGHTA, FQGNSA. The CDR3 here is CASSLAGQRSTDTQYF. In nucleotides, the CDR3 is TGTGCCAGCAGCTTAGCGGGACAGCGGAGCACAGATACGCAGTATTTT.

The genes are TRBV2 and TRBJ2-2, with TRBD2 identical over 10 bases. J lost 8 bases, V lost 5 bases, and 5 bases had no gene match. This CDR3 region has 14 residues. Germline V CDR1 and CDR2: SNHLY, FYNNEI. As DNA, the CDR3 is TGTGCCAGCAGTATAAGCGGGAGGGTGGGGGAGCTGTTTTTT. Encoded protein: CASSISGRVGELFF. Full variable domain (missing parts from reference TRBV2 and TRBJ2-2): EPEVTQTPSHQVTQMGQEVILRCVPISNHLYFYWYRQILGQKVEFLVSFYNNEISEKSEIFDDQFSVERPDGSNFTLKIRSTKLEDSAMYFCASSISGRVGELFFGEGSRLTVL.

This clone was seen only a few times. The rearrangement joins TRBV7-7 to TRBJ2-5, with D hard to call. This CDR3 spans 14 amino acids. Germline lookup yields CDR1 SSHAT and CDR2 FNYEAQ (reference sequence). Trimming removed 1 base at V and 0 bases at J, with 6 bases between. CDR3 DNA: TGTGCCAGCAGCTTAGGAGCGCACCAAGAGACCCAGTACTTC. As protein: CASSLGAHQETQYF.

This clone was detected only once. J is TRBJ2-2 and V is TRBV19; weak D call: TRBD2 (6 bases). Germline CDR1 LNHDA, CDR2 SQIVND (reference sequence). The CDR3 is 14 residues long. The CDR3 DNA sequence: TGTGGGACGAGTCCGGGGGTATCGTCCGGGGAGCTGTTTTTT. Its translation: CGTSPGVSSGELFF. Full variable domain (outside the CDR3, taken from reference TRBV19 and TRBJ2-2): DGGITQSPKYLFRKEGQNVTLSCEQNLNHDAMYWYRQDPGQGLRLIYYSQIVNDFQKGDIAEGYSVSREKKESFPLTVTSAQKNPTAFYLCGTSPGVSSGELFFGEGSRLTVL.

The sample holds a few counts of this clone. The rearrangement uses TRBV6-1 and TRBJ1-1; no clear D. V was cut by 6 bases and J by 3 bases, with 11 bases left in between. Germline V gene sequence: CDR1 MNHNS, CDR2 SASEGT. The CDR3 has 13 residues. CDR3 bases: TGTGCCAGCAGCCGGGTCTGGGACACTGAAGCTTTCTTT. Encoded protein: CASSRVWDTEAFF.

This clone was observed once. This chain links TRBV18 with TRBJ2-1, with D possibly TRBD2 on 6 matching bases. V was shortened by 1 base and J by 0 bases, with 10 bases between the two germline ends. The CDR3 runs 16 residues. Germline CDR1 and CDR2: KGHSH and LQKENI. The CDR3 DNA reads as TGTGCCAGCTCACCACTTTGGAGGGACTCCTACAATGAGCAGTTCTTC. This gives the protein CASSPLWRDSYNEQFF.

The chain joins TRBV28 to TRBJ2-7; D is unresolved. This CDR3 has 12 residues. Per the germline V gene, CDR1 is MDHEN and CDR2 is SYDVKM. V lost 6 bases, J lost 3 bases, and 9 bases lay in between. Here the CDR3 reads CASRPPGYEQYF. The DNA for the CDR3 is TGTGCCAGCAGGCCCCCCGGCTACGAGCAGTACTTC.